What follows is one TCR beta chain and its context. This entry comes from a study of T cell changes during pregnancy in multiple sclerosis. This CDR3 has 15 residues. The germline V gene has CDR1 ENHRY and CDR2 SYGVKD. V lost 3 bases and J 3 bases, leaving 14 bases between the germline ends. The table came from immunoSEQ multiplex PCR; TCRdb's copy has only in-frame clones and leaves some out. The sample yields about 20,000 clones, 80% to 90% seen once. The clonotype comes from a female donor in good health, enrolled as a control in a pregnancy study. This chain connects TRBV10-3 to TRBJ1-1; D call uncertain. Sample: CD8+ T cells from peripheral blood mononuclear cells, taken in the second trimester of pregnancy. CDR3 protein: CAISDLLNRDTEAFF. CDR3 sequence (DNA): TGTGCCATCAGTGACCTTTTAAACCGGGACACTGAAGCTTTCTTT.